This T cell receptor (beta chain) derives from a study of shared clonotypes between healthy human individuals. Study as a whole: For every donor, three CD4 naive, three CD4 memory, two CD8 naive and one CD8 memory plates were used. Study-level findings and limits: On the whole, naive subsets had larger estimated richness than memory subsets had. Clonotype sharing among donors was expected to depend on sequencing depth.

Germline trimming cut 4 bases from V and 7 bases from J; bases unmatched to any gene: 11. CDR1 is SGDLS and CDR2 is YYNGEE in the germline V gene. The CDR3 is made up of 16 amino acids. With respect to this clone: What it recognizes is unknown.

Assay: immunoSEQ multiplex PCR; the TCRdb copy retains only in-frame clones and omits some. The sample consists of 1,400,000 or so clones, 97% to 99% of them appearing once. Only Caucasian adults living in Nashville, Tennessee made up the donor group. This clonotype originated in a man under 40 in good health. The chain couples TRBV9 to TRBJ2-1; TRBD1 matches at 10 bases. Sequenced sample: naive CD4+ T cells sorted from blood. Subset here: CD45RA+ positively selected. CDR3 sequence: CASSPRGTGDWNEQFF. CDR3 coding DNA: TGTGCCAGCAGCCCCAGAGGGACAGGGGACTGGAATGAGCAGTTCTTC.